Sequencing of this T cell receptor beta chain was carried out in a study of blood T cell repertoires in COVID-19 (dated by TCRdb to 2018 to 2020). Study-level background: Samples covering the acute and convalescent phases of COVID-19 were provided by collaborators in the United States, Italy and Spain. The prospective study material was composed of cDNA or gDNA derived from T cells, B-cell-depleted T cells, or PBMCs. Subjects who had been exposed to COVID-19, were actively infected with it, or had recovered from it provided the deeply sampled blood TCRbeta repertoires that made up the dataset. The repertoires were made available in a free public database intended to serve as a resource for research on the immune response to SARS-CoV-2. Samples were obtained from the ongoing ImmuneRACE study (first 160 participants) and from 1,000 to 1,500 subjects provided by 6 global collaborators. A de-identified subject ID, COVID-19 status, age in years and sex were almost always included in the sample metadata. HLA class I and class II types, where available, came from metadata supplied by the sample provider rather than from assay-based typing. What the study reported, not specific to this receptor: How much clinical and demographic metadata was included differed by source and by participant, and the metadata was provided uncurated.

Samples from volunteer blood donors who had recovered from COVID-19 were contributed by a second Seattle source. Collaborating institutions collected whole blood in K2EDTA tubes following their own protocols. For TCRbeta analysis, collaborators shipped samples in one of three forms: frozen whole blood, isolated PBMCs, or DNA extracted from either of those sample types. TCRbeta CDR3 regions were amplified from genomic DNA using the immunoSEQ Assay, a bias-controlled multiplex PCR. Turning to the authors' computational methods: Within the assay, amplification of reference gene primers was used to estimate how many nucleated cells each sample contained. Sequence reads were collapsed and filtered to measure the absolute abundance of every unique TCRbeta CDR3 rearrangement. For each sample, productive Simpson clonality was calculated as the square root of Simpson's diversity index over productive rearrangements. Imported from immuneACCESS, the table was reduced by TCRdb to in-frame sequences with V and J called. These copies leave out some clones; in studies compared against another copy, an unresolved V gene accounts for under half, and the cause of the remainder is not known. The DNA gave D and trimming, while V, J and clone size come from that table. This sample holds some 260,000 clones; more than 75% were observed only once. The top ten constitute 0.99% of the sample.

V ends up 4 bases short and J 4 bases short, with an unmatched junction base count of 10. CDR3 length: 15 amino acids, cysteine to phenylalanine. Only CDR3 DNA remains: 45 bases, in frame from the first base. Taken from the germline V gene (reference sequence), the CDR1 and CDR2 loops are SGHNT and YYREEE. Concerning this clone itself: Its antigen has not been determined. The input lacks base qualities; no much larger clone sits a single base away.

Material for sequencing was peripheral blood. This clonotype was sampled from a middle-aged woman who had recovered from COVID-19. This chain is built from TRBV5-4 and TRBJ1-1, with 7 central nucleotides matching TRBD1. The bases read TGTGCCAGCAGCCCGGACACAGGGGCGATCACTGAAGCTTTCTTT. Translated, it gives CASSPDTGAITEAFF.